These T cell receptor beta chains were read from a single sample in a study of blood T cell repertoires in COVID-19. Sequenced by immunoSEQ multiplex PCR; TCRdb stores in-frame clones only, minus some. The table has 150,000 to 200,000 clones, 79% seen once. The material sequenced was peripheral blood. Receptors originate from a man aged 55 to 70 with active or convalescent COVID-19. Both conserved end residues are part of each CDR3. Each record gives: clone size, J gene, V gene, D gene, CDR3 DNA, CDR3 protein. A D gene is named only where the DNA matches it firmly. Clone size appears in some rows only: once, few, many, or a class for an expanded clone.

clone_size: .; j_call: TRBJ2-2; v_call: TRBV9; d_call: TRBD2; cdr3_nt: TGTGCCAGCAGCGTAGTCTCAGCGGGGAGGGGGAACACCGGGGAGCTGTTTTTT; cdr3_aa: CASSVVSAGRGNTGELFF
clone_size: .; j_call: TRBJ2-7; v_call: TRBV27; d_call: .; cdr3_nt: TGTGCCAGCAGTTTTACAGGGCTCAGCTCCTACGAGCAGTACTTC; cdr3_aa: CASSFTGLSSYEQYF
clone_size: .; j_call: TRBJ2-7; v_call: TRBV28; d_call: .; cdr3_nt: TGTGCCAGCAGTTTAGCACCGACTACCCACCTGAGGGTAGGGCACGAGCAGTACTTC; cdr3_aa: CASSLAPTTHLRVGHEQYF
clone_size: .; j_call: TRBJ2-7; v_call: TRBV3-1/TRBV3-2; d_call: TRBD1; cdr3_nt: TGTGCCAGCAGAGGGCTCGGCCAGGGGGCAGGGGAGCAGTACTTC; cdr3_aa: CASRGLGQGAGEQYF
clone_size: .; j_call: TRBJ2-5; v_call: TRBV11-2; d_call: TRBD2; cdr3_nt: TGTGCCAGCAGCCCTAGCCCCCGACTAGCGGGAGCTGGTGAGACCCAGTACTTC; cdr3_aa: CASSPSPRLAGAGETQYF
clone_size: .; j_call: TRBJ2-5; v_call: TRBV19; d_call: .; cdr3_nt: TGTGCCAGTAGTATGGAGGCCCCCGGGACCCAGTACTTC; cdr3_aa: CASSMEAPGTQYF
clone_size: .; j_call: TRBJ1-2; v_call: TRBV15; d_call: .; cdr3_nt: TGTGCCACCAGCAGCGGCGCTCCTCGCGGGGGCTACACCTTC; cdr3_aa: CATSSGAPRGGYTF
clone_size: .; j_call: TRBJ1-4; v_call: TRBV19; d_call: TRBD1; cdr3_nt: TGTGCCAGTATCTCGAGGGGCCAGGGGGCGGAAAAACTGTTTTTT; cdr3_aa: CASISRGQGAEKLFF
clone_size: once; j_call: TRBJ2-7; v_call: TRBV5-1; d_call: .; cdr3_nt: TGCGCCAGCAGCTTAGAGACTCGGGACACTAAACACTACGAGCAGTACTTC; cdr3_aa: CASSLETRDTKHYEQYF
clone_size: .; j_call: TRBJ2-6; v_call: TRBV2; d_call: .; cdr3_nt: TGTGCCAGCATTGGCACTATCTCTGGGGCCAACGTCCTGACTTTC; cdr3_aa: CASIGTISGANVLTF
clone_size: .; j_call: TRBJ2-6; v_call: TRBV4-2; d_call: TRBD1; cdr3_nt: TGTGCCAGCAGCCAAGATTGGGACAGGGGCTCCTCTGGGGCCAACGTCCTGACTTTC; cdr3_aa: CASSQDWDRGSSGANVLTF
clone_size: .; j_call: TRBJ1-5; v_call: TRBV6-5; d_call: .; cdr3_nt: TGTGCCAGCACCACTTTACAGGGTCAGCCCCAGCATTTT; cdr3_aa: CASTTLQGQPQHF
clone_size: .; j_call: TRBJ1-3; v_call: TRBV13; d_call: TRBD1; cdr3_nt: TGTGCCAGCAGCTTAGTCGGACAGGGATACTCTGGAAACACCATATATTTT; cdr3_aa: CASSLVGQGYSGNTIYF
clone_size: .; j_call: TRBJ1-5; v_call: TRBV5-1; d_call: TRBD1; cdr3_nt: TGCGCCAGCAGCCGGGGACAGAATCAGCCCCAGCATTTT; cdr3_aa: CASSRGQNQPQHF
clone_size: .; j_call: TRBJ2-1; v_call: TRBV28; d_call: TRBD2; cdr3_nt: TGTGCCAGCAGGGGCGGGGGACGGACTAGCCTCGATGAGCAGTTCTTC; cdr3_aa: CASRGGGRTSLDEQFF
clone_size: many; j_call: TRBJ1-5; v_call: TRBV18; d_call: TRBD1; cdr3_nt: TGTGCCAGCTCACCGCAGGGGGATCAGCCCCAGCATTTT; cdr3_aa: CASSPQGDQPQHF
clone_size: once; j_call: TRBJ1-2; v_call: TRBV18; d_call: TRBD1; cdr3_nt: TGTGCCAGCTCACCTGGGACAGGGGGCTCGCGGGGCTACACCTTC; cdr3_aa: CASSPGTGGSRGYTF
clone_size: few; j_call: TRBJ2-5; v_call: TRBV2; d_call: .; cdr3_nt: TGTGCCAGCAGCGAACGACAGACACAAGAGACCCAGTACTTC; cdr3_aa: CASSERQTQETQYF
clone_size: once; j_call: TRBJ2-7; v_call: TRBV7-3; d_call: TRBD2; cdr3_nt: TGTGCCAGCAGCATAGGTAGCGGGCCCACCTACGAGCAGTACTTC; cdr3_aa: CASSIGSGPTYEQYF
clone_size: few; j_call: TRBJ2-7; v_call: TRBV7-6; d_call: .; cdr3_nt: TGTGCCAGCAGCTTAGTCGGTGAGCAGTACTTC; cdr3_aa: CASSLVGEQYF
clone_size: .; j_call: TRBJ2-1; v_call: TRBV19; d_call: TRBD2; cdr3_nt: TGTGCCAGTAGCGGGGCAACTAGCGGGATCTACAATGAGCAGTTCTTC; cdr3_aa: CASSGATSGIYNEQFF
clone_size: .; j_call: TRBJ2-5; v_call: TRBV4-2; d_call: TRBD1; cdr3_nt: TGTGCCAGCAGCCTGGGACAGTCCCAAGAGACCCAGTACTTC; cdr3_aa: CASSLGQSQETQYF
clone_size: .; j_call: TRBJ2-1; v_call: TRBV29-1; d_call: .; cdr3_nt: TGCAGCGTTGAAAAAGCCTCTAATGAGCAGTTCTTC; cdr3_aa: CSVEKASNEQFF